One and the same sample provided the 30 T cell receptor beta chains below, sequenced in a study of T cell repertoires in cytomegalovirus infection. TCRdb called the reads again in MiXCR, with one record for every CDR3 protein. Altogether 560,000 or so distinct CDR3 sequences are present, approximately 16% being singletons, with the ten largest covering approximately 24%. Sequencing used CD8+ T cells from PBMCs. Source of these receptors: a human donor in good health (CMV status not recorded). Some clones in this sample may be carry-over from other donors' samples.

The chain employs TRBV7-9 and TRBJ1-6; D possibly corresponds to TRBD1 (5 bases). Germline V lookup: CDR1 SEHNR, CDR2 FQNEAQ (reference sequence). This CDR3 is built from 17 residues. Trimming removed 2 bases at V and 2 bases at J, with 13 bases between. CDR3: CASSLSRVHAYNSPLHF. The CDR3 DNA reads as TGTGCCAGCAGCTTAAGCAGGGTTCACGCCTATAATTCACCCCTCCACTTT.

This clonotype was picked up many times. V usage is TRBV7-6 and J usage is TRBJ2-3; D is undetermined. The V gene lost 1 base and the J gene lost 6 bases, with 8 bases spanning the gap. In germline, CDR1 is SGHVS, CDR2 FNYEAQ. The CDR3 covers 13 residues. CDR3 amino acids: CASSLEWGDTQYF. The CDR3 nucleotides read TGTGCCAGCAGCTTAGAGTGGGGTGATACGCAGTATTTT.

To note about this clonotype: Sequence at one end of the junction differs from germline and may be a read error. This rearrangement joins TRBV11-2 to TRBJ2-1; D possibly corresponds to TRBD2 (5 bases). Looked up from germline, CDR1 is SGHAT and CDR2 is FQNNGV. The CDR3 spans 18 residues. The CDR3 spells CARSLAPGWTRRYNEQFF. CDR3 in DNA: TGTGCCAGAAGCTTAGCCCCGGGGTGGACCAGACGATACAATGAGCAGTTCTTC.

This clonotype was observed many times. The J gene is TRBJ2-5, the V gene TRBV6-2 or TRBV6-3, with TRBD1 identical over 10 bases. The CDR3 is 14 residues long. Germline V gene lookup returns CDR1 MNHEY and CDR2 SVGEGT. V was pared by 2 bases and J by 5 bases, with 2 bases of the junction left unmatched. The CDR3 here is CASSYGTGVETQYF. In DNA form, the CDR3 reads TGTGCCAGCAGTTACGGGACAGGGGTTGAGACCCAGTACTTC.

The chain couples TRBV9 to TRBJ1-5; 7 nucleotides match TRBD1. Losses at the gene ends were 0 bases for V and 1 base for J; bases not matched to a gene: 1. This CDR3 comprises 15 residues. Germline V gene data show CDR1 as SGDLS and CDR2 as YYNGEE. The CDR3 nucleotides are TGTGCCAGCAGCGTAGAAGGGGGCAGCAATCAGCCCCAGCATTTT. Translation gives CASSVEGGSNQPQHF.

There are a few counts of this clonotype. The chain uses TRBV15 and TRBJ1-6; 11 bases line up with TRBD1. Germline trimming cut 6 bases from V and 7 bases from J; bases unmatched to any gene: 5. Germline V gives CDR1 LNHNV, CDR2 YYDKDF (reference sequence). The CDR3 covers 15 residues. DNA of the CDR3: TGTGCCACCAGGGAAGGGACAGGGGGGAATTCACCCCTCCACTTT. It is translated as CATREGTGGNSPLHF. Drawing the rest from reference TRBV15 and TRBJ1-6, the complete variable domain is DAMVIQNPRYQVTQFGKPVTLSCSQTLNHNVMYWYQQKSSQAPKLLFHYYDKDFNNEADTPDNFQSRRPNTSFCFLDIRSPGLGDTAMYLCATREGTGGNSPLHFGNGTRLTVT.

This clonotype appeared many times. The rearrangement links TRBV20-1 to TRBJ2-1; 7 nucleotides line up with TRBD2. Losses at the gene ends were 6 bases for V and 2 bases for J; bases not matched to a gene: 7. The CDR3 has 14 amino acids. Looked up from germline, CDR1 is DFQATT and CDR2 is SNEGSKA (reference sequence). The CDR3 DNA reads as TGCAGTGCAGGATGGGGGGGTCCCTACAATGAGCAGTTCTTC. Amino acids: CSAGWGGPYNEQFF.

Of note for this clonotype: This may arise from a read error, as a much more abundant clone is one base away. The CDR3 does not close with the conserved phenylalanine or tryptophan, likely indicating a read error. The chain joins TRBV12-5 to TRBJ2-7; 7 nucleotides align to TRBD2. V dropped 4 bases and J dropped 6; count of bases not matched to a gene: 12. The CDR3 contains 15 residues. The germline V gene has CDR1 LGHNT and CDR2 FRNRAP. The CDR3 sequence: CASGSNGGFIAEQYL. For the CDR3, the DNA is TGTGCTAGTGGTTCCAACGGGGGGTTTATAGCCGAGCAGTACTTA.

DNA for the CDR3: TGTGCCAGTACTGAGGACACGATGAGCTACACCTTC. Translated, it gives CASTEDTMSYTF. The rearrangement joins TRBV19 to TRBJ1-2; possibly TRBD1 for D (5 bases). Per the germline V gene, CDR1 is LNHDA and CDR2 is SQIVND (reference sequence). The CDR3 consists of 12 residues. V was clipped by 7 bases and J by 9 bases, with 15 bases between them.

V gene TRBV27 combines with J gene TRBJ2-7; no reliable D call. V lost 3 bases, J lost 3 bases, and 12 bases lay in between. CDR3 length: 14 amino acids. Germline V lookup: CDR1 MNHEY, CDR2 SMNVEV (reference sequence). The CDR3 protein is CASSLSGFFYEQYF. The DNA for the CDR3 is TGTGCCAGCAGTTTGTCTGGGTTTTTCTACGAGCAGTACTTC.

This clonotype was observed a handful of times. The CDR3 sequence is CASRKTTGGYEQYF. CDR3 sequence (DNA): TGTGCCAGCAGGAAAACGACAGGGGGCTACGAGCAGTACTTC. This chain connects TRBV2 to TRBJ2-7; TRBD1 agrees at 9 bases. The CDR3 is made up of 14 amino acids. CDR1 is SNHLY and CDR2 is FYNNEI in the germline V gene. V shed 6 bases, J shed 3 bases, and the junction held 6 bases outside the gene matches. Combining the CDR3 with reference TRBV2 and TRBJ2-7 gives the whole variable domain EPEVTQTPSHQVTQMGQEVILRCVPISNHLYFYWYRQILGQKVEFLVSFYNNEISEKSEIFDDQFSVERPDGSNFTLKIRSTKLEDSAMYFCASRKTTGGYEQYFGPGTRLTVT.

The chain couples TRBV6-5 to TRBJ1-2; 7 nucleotides line up with TRBD1. Germline V gene sequence: CDR1 MNHEY, CDR2 SVGAGI. V lost 5 bases to trimming and J lost 6 bases; unmatched junction nucleotides: 9. This CDR3 spans 14 amino acids. The CDR3 reads CASSVLQGKNGYTF. The CDR3 DNA reads as TGTGCCAGCAGTGTCCTACAGGGGAAGAATGGCTACACCTTC.

This clonotype was counted ten times or more. The chain carries TRBV7-8 and TRBJ2-7; D is perhaps TRBD2 (6 bases). V was shortened by 1 base and J by 2 bases, with 9 bases between the two germline ends. The CDR3 runs to 14 residues. CDR1 is SGHVS, CDR2 FQNEAQ, per germline. Here the CDR3 reads CASSLGDLTYEQYF. The CDR3 DNA is TGTGCCAGCAGCTTAGGGGACTTAACCTACGAGCAGTACTTC.

This clonotype was counted at least ten times. This chain connects TRBV2 to TRBJ2-1, with 7 bases matching TRBD2. Trimming removed 4 bases from V and 2 bases from J; junction bases left unmatched: 5. Germline CDR1 SNHLY, CDR2 FYNNEI. The CDR3 loop spans 15 amino acids. The CDR3 is CASSVAGDTYNEQFF. CDR3 bases: TGTGCCAGCAGTGTTGCGGGGGATACCTACAATGAGCAGTTCTTC.

This clonotype was observed a handful of times. This chain joins TRBV5-4 and TRBJ1-2, with a weak D call TRBD1 (6 bases). Between the trimmed V and J ends, which lost 0 bases and 4 bases, there was a span of 13 bases. Germline lookup yields CDR1 SGHNT and CDR2 YYREEE (reference sequence). The CDR3 covers 15 residues. Here the CDR3 DNA reads TGTGCCAGCAGCTTGGGAGTGGGGGCAATCTATGGCTACACCTTC. Its protein product is CASSLGVGAIYGYTF.

This clonotype occurred many times. The J gene is TRBJ2-5, the V gene TRBV7-8, with 9 bases matching TRBD2. Germline loops: CDR1 SGHVS, CDR2 FQNEAQ. The CDR3 covers 17 residues. V was clipped by 1 base and J by 2 bases; unmatched bases: 8. CDR3 sequence (DNA): TGTGCCAGCAGCTTAGGGGGGGCGGGGGGGCTACAAGAGACCCAGTACTTC. Translating it yields CASSLGGAGGLQETQYF.

This clonotype was observed at least ten times. This chain joins TRBV7-3 and TRBJ1-6; D is possibly TRBD1 (5 bases). Germline V gene data show CDR1 as SGHTA and CDR2 as FQGTGA. There are 13 residues in the CDR3. Trimming took off 5 bases at V and 14 bases at J, with 16 bases between the two ends. The CDR3 loop reads CASSESGGGTLHF. DNA of the CDR3: TGTGCCAGCAGCGAGAGCGGGGGAGGCACCCTCCACTTT.

This clonotype was found a few times. J is TRBJ1-2 and V is TRBV27, with 7 positions matching TRBD1. Germline CDR1 reads MNHEY; CDR2 reads SMNVEV (reference sequence). The ends lost 6 bases at V and 5 bases at J; junction bases unmatched: 9. The CDR3 loop spans 14 amino acids. The CDR3 protein is CASRVGGGPYGYTF. As DNA, the CDR3 is TGTGCCAGCAGGGTTGGAGGGGGCCCTTATGGCTACACCTTC.

This clonotype has just a few counts. This chain links TRBV27 with TRBJ2-2; possible D gene TRBD1, 6 bases. Germline assignment: CDR1 MNHEY and CDR2 SMNVEV (reference sequence). The length of the CDR3 is 12 residues. V shed 7 bases and J shed 6 bases, with 9 bases lying between them. CDR3 in amino acids: CASTQGSGELFF. The CDR3, as DNA: TGTGCCAGCACCCAGGGGTCCGGGGAGCTGTTTTTT.

In its sample, this clonotype was seen many times. The chain links TRBV5-1 to TRBJ2-7, with D maybe TRBD2 (5 bases). In germline, CDR1 is SGHRS, CDR2 YFSETQ. The V end lost 4 bases, the J end lost 4 bases, and 15 bases lay between the germline ends. This CDR3 contains 14 residues. The CDR3 sequence: CASSIGGPAYEQYF. The CDR3 DNA follows: TGCGCCAGCAGCATAGGAGGCCCCGCGTACGAGCAGTACTTC. Combining the CDR3 with reference TRBV5-1 and TRBJ2-7 gives the whole variable domain KAGVTQTPRYLIKTRGQQVTLSCSPISGHRSVSWYQQTPGQGLQFLFEYFSETQRNKGNFPGRFSGRQFSNSRSEMNVSTLELGDSALYLCASSIGGPAYEQYFGPGTRLTVT.

This clonotype has only a few counts. The V gene is TRBV4-1, the J gene TRBJ2-2; 9 nucleotides match TRBD1. J gave up 4 bases and V 3 bases, and 6 bases lay outside the gene matches. Germline values: CDR1 MGHRA, CDR2 YSYEKL. This CDR3 contains 16 residues. CDR3 DNA sequence: TGCGCCAGCAGCCACCCGGGACAGGGCGGCACCGGGGAGCTGTTTTTT. Protein sequence: CASSHPGQGGTGELFF.

This clonotype occurred many times. Sequence at one end of the junction differs from germline and may be a read error. The V and J genes are TRBV2 and TRBJ2-1; 7 nucleotides line up with TRBD2. This CDR3 comprises 15 residues. Germline V gene sequence: CDR1 SNHLY, CDR2 FYNNEI. Here the CDR3 DNA reads TGTGCCACCCCGGGACTACCCTCGTCCTCCAATGAGCAGTTCTTC. It encodes CATPGLPSSSNEQFF.

For the CDR3, the DNA is TGTGCCAGCAGCTTAGTATACGGCCACAATGAGCAGTTCTTC. Protein: CASSLVYGHNEQFF. The chain employs TRBV7-6 and TRBJ2-1, with D uncertain. Deletions cut 1 base from V and 5 bases from J, with 9 bases between. In germline, CDR1 is SGHVS, CDR2 FNYEAQ. CDR3 length: 14 amino acids.

This clonotype has more than one count but fewer than ten. The DNA of the CDR3 is TGTGCCAGTATTTCCTTAGGTAGGGGGGAGCCCCAGCATTTT. Its protein is CASISLGRGEPQHF. The chain has TRBV19 and TRBJ1-5; the D gene is possibly TRBD1 (6 bases). CDR3 length equals 14 residues. Germline lookup yields CDR1 LNHDA and CDR2 SQIVND (reference sequence). V was trimmed by 7 bases and J by 8 bases, leaving 18 bases between them.

This clonotype was counted between two and nine times. This sequence joins TRBV10-3 and TRBJ2-1, with D perhaps TRBD2 (6 bases). Looked up from germline, CDR1 is ENHRY and CDR2 is SYGVKD. Between the trimmed V and J ends, which lost 0 bases and 2 bases, there was a span of 14 bases. CDR3 length equals 17 residues. The CDR3 loop reads CAISESMRDPPYNEQFF. The DNA for the CDR3 is TGTGCCATCAGTGAGTCGATGCGGGATCCACCCTACAATGAGCAGTTCTTC.

With regard to this clonotype: The junction and the germline gene differ at one end; a read error may be behind it. The chain joins TRBV27 to TRBJ2-3; D is possibly TRBD1 (5 bases). Per the germline V gene, CDR1 is MNHEY and CDR2 is SMNVEV (reference sequence). The CDR3 runs 12 residues. The CDR3 reads CTSSQRGDTQYF. CDR3 bases: TGTACCAGCAGTCAAAGGGGTGATACGCAGTATTTT.

DNA for the CDR3: TGTGCCAGCAGTTTATCGACAGGACCCTCCTACGAGCAGTACTTC. Amino acid sequence: CASSLSTGPSYEQYF. V usage is TRBV27 and J usage is TRBJ2-7; D is possibly TRBD1 (6 bases). The CDR3 has 15 amino acids. The V gene's germline CDR1 is MNHEY and CDR2 SMNVEV (reference sequence). Trimming took 0 bases from V and 0 from J, leaving 9 bases between them.

The rearrangement joins TRBV7-9 to TRBJ2-3; 8 nucleotides line up with TRBD1. In germline, CDR1 is SEHNR, CDR2 FQNEAQ (reference sequence). J lost 2 bases, V lost 3 bases, and 10 bases had no gene match. The CDR3 consists of 17 residues. The CDR3 nucleotides read TGTGCCAGCAGCTTCCACCCCGGGACAGGAACCACAGATACGCAGTATTTT. Translating it yields CASSFHPGTGTTDTQYF.

This clonotype has just a few counts. The chain couples TRBV27 to TRBJ1-1; 7 bases line up with TRBD1. Losses at the gene ends were 5 bases for V and 5 bases for J; bases not matched to a gene: 8. This CDR3 has 14 amino acids. Germline assignment: CDR1 MNHEY and CDR2 SMNVEV (reference sequence). CDR3 DNA: TGTGCCAGCAGTCCCAGGGGGGCTGGAACTGAAGCTTTCTTT. Residues: CASSPRGAGTEAFF.

This clonotype was seen at least ten times. The chain employs TRBV29-1 and TRBJ2-4, with 11 bases matching TRBD2. The length of the CDR3 is 14 residues. Germline V gene data show CDR1 as SQVTM and CDR2 as ANQGSEA. The J segment lost 6 bases and the V segment lost 7 bases, leaving 8 bases of the junction unmatched. CDR3 in amino acids: CSALAGGYGNIQYF. In nucleotides, the CDR3 is TGCAGCGCTCTAGCGGGAGGATATGGAAACATTCAGTACTTC.